A single sample gave rise to the 7 T cell receptor beta chains below, sequenced in a study of blood T cells in healthy people across ages. The authors ran a second PCR of 7 to 11 cycles using a sample-barcoded 5' primer and a J-beta primer mix. From the 5' RACE reads, TCRdb called clonotypes with MiXCR, one entry per CDR3 protein. The data hold more than 650,000 distinct CDR3 sequences, with 22% observed a single time. Sequenced material: blood. All receptors derive from a man in his 70s in good health.

This clonotype was counted only a few times. V gene TRBV12-3 or TRBV12-4 combines with J gene TRBJ1-2, with D perhaps TRBD1 (5 bases). V was shortened by 6 bases and J by 8 bases, with 19 bases between the two germline ends. The CDR3 contains 14 residues. The CDR3 reads CASRRIGAGYGYTF. CDR3 nucleotide sequence: TGTGCCAGCAGGAGGATCGGGGCCGGCTACGGCTACACCTTC.

On this clonotype itself: One end of the junction does not line up with germline, which may come from a read error. J is TRBJ2-4 and V is TRBV18; 7 bases are a match to TRBD1. The CDR3 totals 16 residues. Germline V gives CDR1 KGHSH, CDR2 LQKENI. The CDR3 coding sequence is TGTACCAGCTCGGGAAGACAGGGATATTACAAAAACATTCAGTACTTC. It yields the protein CTSSGRQGYYKNIQYF.

This clonotype turned up a few times. CDR3 nucleotide sequence: TGCAGCGTTGAAGAATCTGCGGGGTATGGCTACACCTTC. It translates to CSVEESAGYGYTF. The chain links TRBV29-1 to TRBJ1-2; D is undetermined. The CDR3 runs to 13 residues. Germline V lookup: CDR1 SQVTM, CDR2 ANQGSEA. V gave up 0 bases and J gave up 5 bases, with 10 bases separating them.

This clonotype appeared a few times. The chain uses TRBV11-2 and TRBJ2-2; 11 positions match TRBD2. The CDR3 length is 17 residues. Germline V gene sequence: CDR1 SGHAT, CDR2 FQNNGV. J was trimmed by 6 bases and V by 5 bases; bases with no gene match: 11. The CDR3 DNA sequence: TGTGCCAGCAGCACCGGCAGGGCTAGCGGGGGGTCCGGGGAGCTGTTTTTT. It translates to CASSTGRASGGSGELFF.

This clonotype turned up a few times. The CDR3 loop reads CASSLTLGTQPQHF. CDR3 nucleotides: TGTGCCAGCAGTTTAACTCTAGGGACTCAGCCCCAGCATTTT. The chain combines TRBV12-3 or TRBV12-4 with TRBJ1-5; a possible D gene is TRBD1 (5 bases). The V gene lost 2 bases and the J gene lost 6 bases, with 11 bases spanning the gap. The CDR3 is made up of 14 amino acids.

In its sample, this clonotype was seen a few times. The V call is TRBV7-3, the J call TRBJ2-1, with D maybe TRBD2 (6 bases). Germline V lookup: CDR1 SGHTA, CDR2 FQGTGA. Trimming took off 8 bases at V and 6 bases at J, with 17 bases between the two ends. The CDR3 spans 14 residues. The DNA of the CDR3 is TGTGCCAGCGTGGACTACCCTTCTAGCAATGAGCAGTTCTTC. Its protein is CASVDYPSSNEQFF.

This clonotype showed up just a few times. This chain connects TRBV2 to TRBJ2-5; a weak D match, TRBD2 (5 bases). Near its end, the DNA agrees better with TRBJ2-1, so the J call may be wrong. The V gene's germline CDR1 is SNHLY and CDR2 FYNNEI. The CDR3 covers 13 residues. CDR3 bases: TGTGCCAGCAGTAGCGGATTCTACAATGAGCAGTTCTTC. Protein: CASSSGFYNEQFF.